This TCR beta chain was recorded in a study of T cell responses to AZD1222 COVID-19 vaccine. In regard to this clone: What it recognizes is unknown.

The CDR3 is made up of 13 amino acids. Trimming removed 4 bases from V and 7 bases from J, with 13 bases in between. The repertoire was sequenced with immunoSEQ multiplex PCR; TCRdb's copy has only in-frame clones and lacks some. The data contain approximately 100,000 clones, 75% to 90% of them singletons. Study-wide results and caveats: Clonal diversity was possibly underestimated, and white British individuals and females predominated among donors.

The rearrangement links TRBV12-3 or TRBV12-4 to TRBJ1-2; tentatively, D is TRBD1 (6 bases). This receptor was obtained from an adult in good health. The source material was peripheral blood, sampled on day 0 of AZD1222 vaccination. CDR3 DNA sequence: TGTGCCAGCAGTTCCCAGGGGTCGATTGGCTACACCTTC. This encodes CASSSQGSIGYTF.